Below, 30 T cell receptor beta chains from the same sample are listed, as sequenced in a study of cytomegalovirus exposure and HLA in healthy donors. The PCR contained 60 Vbeta and 13 Jbeta primers. Some clones are missing from TCRdb's copy, which holds only in-frame ones; the method was immunoSEQ multiplex PCR. The sample contains approximately 140,000 clones, about three fifths of which appear only once. The sequenced sample consisted of PBMCs. These receptors all come from a male donor in good health and CMV-seronegative.

This clone was observed a few times. The chain is built from TRBV29-1 and TRBJ2-4; TRBD2 matches at 10 bases. The CDR3 totals 13 residues. V gave up 6 bases and J gave up 6 bases; unmatched junction bases: 5. CDR1 is SQVTM, CDR2 ANQGSEA, per germline. The CDR3 here is CSVRTSGANIQYF. The DNA for the CDR3 is TGCAGCGTCAGAACTAGCGGGGCAAACATTCAGTACTTC.

The table lists this clone with a few counts. The chain is built from TRBV29-1 and TRBJ1-2, with D unclear. CDR1 is SQVTM, CDR2 ANQGSEA, per germline. The CDR3 contains 15 residues. V was trimmed by 0 bases and J by 8 bases, leaving 19 bases between them. CDR3 coding DNA: TGCAGCGTTGAAGATCCCAGGCTCGGCGCGGGAGGCTACACCTTC. Its protein product is CSVEDPRLGAGGYTF.

The chain couples TRBV7-2 to TRBJ2-7, with 7 bases aligning to TRBD1. The CDR3 runs 14 residues. Trimming at V came to 4 bases and at J to 3 bases, leaving 6 bases not matched to a gene. From germline, CDR1 is SGHTA and CDR2 FQGNSA. The DNA for the CDR3 is TGTGCCAGCAGCTCGACAGGGACCCGCTACGAGCAGTACTTC. It is translated as CASSSTGTRYEQYF.

This clone was seen more than once but under ten times. The genes are TRBV2 and TRBJ1-1, with D possibly being TRBD1 (5 bases). The CDR3 sequence is 14 residues long. V was shortened by 1 base and J by 1 base, with 7 bases between the two germline ends. Germline values: CDR1 SNHLY, CDR2 FYNNEI. CDR3 loop: CASSEDGGNTEAFF. DNA of the CDR3: TGTGCCAGCAGTGAAGACGGGGGGAACACTGAAGCTTTCTTT.

The chain joins TRBV19 to TRBJ2-7; 8 positions match TRBD1. The CDR3 extends over 14 amino acids. The J segment lost 1 base and the V segment lost 4 bases, leaving 3 bases of the junction unmatched. From germline, CDR1 is LNHDA and CDR2 SQIVND (reference sequence). The CDR3 DNA sequence: TGTGCCAGTAGTAGACAGGGGTCATCCTACGAGCAGTACTTC. Translation: CASSRQGSSYEQYF.

This chain joins TRBV6-6 and TRBJ2-7; TRBD1 aligns across 9 bases. The trim removed 6 bases at V and 4 bases at J, leaving 4 bases unmatched. The V gene's germline CDR1 is MNHNY and CDR2 SVGAGI (reference sequence). This CDR3 is built from 13 residues. The CDR3 protein is CASREQGAYEQYF. In DNA, the CDR3 is TGTGCCAGCAGGGAACAGGGGGCGTACGAGCAGTACTTC.

The V and J genes are TRBV5-1 and TRBJ2-3, with TRBD2 matching over 8 bases. J was trimmed by 0 bases and V by 6 bases; bases with no gene match: 6. This CDR3 spans 15 amino acids. CDR1 SGHRS and CDR2 YFSETQ come from the germline V gene. The CDR3: CASMTGGLSTDTQYF. The CDR3, as DNA: TGCGCCAGCATGACGGGGGGGCTTAGCACAGATACGCAGTATTTT.

The chain uses TRBV6-5 and TRBJ1-1, with D possibly matching TRBD1 (5 bases). The length of the CDR3 is 12 residues. V lost 5 bases to trimming and J lost 5 bases, with 9 bases between them. Germline CDR1 is MNHEY and CDR2 is SVGAGI. CDR3 region: CASSNGGTEAFF. In DNA form, the CDR3 reads TGTGCCAGCAGTAACGGGGGTACTGAAGCTTTCTTT.

The V call is TRBV6-5, the J call TRBJ1-1; 8 nucleotides line up with TRBD1. The CDR3 totals 13 residues. Germline CDR1 is MNHEY and CDR2 is SVGAGI. V gave up 6 bases and J gave up 11 bases; unmatched junction bases: 11. The CDR3 region has the DNA TGTGCCAGCAGACCGGACAGGGAATCGTCCGCTTTCTTT. Protein sequence: CASRPDRESSAFF.

The rearrangement links TRBV5-1 to TRBJ1-4, with D perhaps TRBD1 (6 bases). This CDR3 is built from 17 residues. Per the germline V gene, CDR1 is SGHRS and CDR2 is YFSETQ. The ends were cut back, 1 base at V and 8 bases at J, with 21 bases in the middle. In DNA form, the CDR3 reads TGCGCCAGCAGCTTGTCTTCTGTCAGGGGCTTCGGAGAAAAACTGTTTTTT. Translation: CASSLSSVRGFGEKLFF.

The CDR3 nucleotides read TGTGCCAGCAGCTTACAGGGCAATCAGCCCCAGCATTTT. Its protein product is CASSLQGNQPQHF. The chain carries TRBV7-6 and TRBJ1-5; D is ambiguous. CDR1 SGHVS and CDR2 FNYEAQ come from the germline V gene. Deletions cut 2 bases from V and 2 bases from J, with 4 bases between. The CDR3 runs 13 residues.

This clone was counted between two and nine times. This chain uses TRBV6-5 with TRBJ1-6; a possible D gene is TRBD1 (5 bases). Germline V gene data show CDR1 as MNHEY and CDR2 as SVGAGI. The CDR3 length is 14 residues. Trimming stripped 6 bases from V and 13 bases from J, with 19 bases between. The CDR3: CASRVTGSQVPLHF. The CDR3 region has the DNA TGTGCCAGCAGGGTCACAGGATCTCAAGTCCCCCTCCACTTT.

The V gene is TRBV7-3, the J gene TRBJ2-5; TRBD1 matches at 9 bases. Germline V gene data show CDR1 as SGHTA and CDR2 as FQGTGA. J lost 5 bases, V lost 4 bases, and 2 bases had no gene match. This CDR3 is built from 13 residues. CDR3 in amino acids: CASSSGQGETQYF. The CDR3 DNA reads TGTGCCAGCAGCTCAGGACAGGGGGAGACCCAGTACTTC.

The V and J genes are TRBV7-8 and TRBJ1-2; TRBD1 might be the D (6 bases). The V gene lost 1 base and the J gene lost 1 base, with 13 bases spanning the gap. This CDR3 contains 16 residues. CDR1 is SGHVS and CDR2 is FQNEAQ in the germline V gene. The CDR3 nucleotides are TGTGCCAGCAGCTTAGTTGGCCAGGGGTTTAACTATGGCTACACCTTC. Its translation is CASSLVGQGFNYGYTF.

The chain is built from TRBV7-2 and TRBJ2-3; tentatively, D is TRBD1 (6 bases). Between the trimmed V and J ends, which lost 5 bases and 2 bases, there was a span of 20 bases. Germline V gives CDR1 SGHTA, CDR2 FQGNSA. This CDR3 has 17 amino acids. The DNA for the CDR3 is TGTGCCAGCAGCCCCGACAGGCCTCTCACCCTCACAGATACGCAGTATTTT. This translates into CASSPDRPLTLTDTQYF.

This clone was seen only a few times. The chain links TRBV5-1 to TRBJ1-4; tentatively, D is TRBD1 (6 bases). Germline values: CDR1 SGHRS, CDR2 YFSETQ. Trimming pared 0 bases from V and 3 bases from J, leaving 15 bases between. CDR3 length equals 17 residues. This chain's CDR3 is CASSLVSGALANEKLFF. As DNA, the CDR3 is TGCGCCAGCAGCTTGGTCTCAGGGGCTCTGGCTAATGAAAAACTGTTTTTT.

The chain is built from TRBV15 and TRBJ1-6, with 10 bases identical to TRBD1. CDR3 length: 13 residues. The germline CDR1 and CDR2 sequences are LNHNV and YYDKDF (reference sequence). J lost 14 bases, V lost 1 base, and 2 bases had no gene match. CDR3 DNA sequence: TGTGCCACCAGCAGAGGGACAGGGGGGGCCCTCCACTTT. The encoded protein is CATSRGTGGALHF.

The chain is built from TRBV7-8 and TRBJ2-7, with TRBD2 matching over 9 bases. The CDR3 covers 16 residues. Germline CDR1 is SGHVS and CDR2 is FQNEAQ. The V and J ends lost 5 bases and 4 bases, in that order; junction bases with no gene match: 12. The CDR3 loop is CASSASAGGGTYEQYF. DNA for the CDR3: TGTGCCAGCAGCGCCTCAGCGGGGGGAGGTACGTACGAGCAGTACTTC.

This clone was counted between two and nine times. CDR3 in amino acids: CASSPWTGGGEQYF. The CDR3 bases are TGTGCCAGCAGCCCCTGGACAGGGGGGGGCGAGCAGTACTTC. The rearrangement uses TRBV7-9 and TRBJ2-7, with 10 nucleotides matching TRBD1. Germline CDR1 and CDR2: SEHNR and FQNEAQ (reference sequence). V dropped 5 bases and J dropped 6; count of bases not matched to a gene: 7. The CDR3 is 14 amino acids.

The chain is built from TRBV28 and TRBJ1-6, with TRBD1 matching 9 bases. Trimming cost V 6 bases and J 9 bases; bases outside gene matches: 6. Germline lookup yields CDR1 MDHEN and CDR2 SYDVKM. The CDR3 totals 14 residues. The DNA for the CDR3 is TGTGCCAGCAGCCCCGAACAGGGGGCTTCACCCCTCCACTTT. This gives the protein CASSPEQGASPLHF.

This clone ranks as medium-sized. The chain has TRBV5-6 and TRBJ1-3; TRBD1 matches 8 bases. Losses at the gene ends were 1 base for V and 2 bases for J; bases not matched to a gene: 11. The length of the CDR3 is 18 residues. From germline, CDR1 is SGHDT and CDR2 YYEEEE. The CDR3 region is CASSLLDRAVGTGNTIYF. CDR3 nucleotides: TGTGCCAGCAGCTTGCTGGACAGGGCGGTTGGTACTGGAAACACCATATATTTT.

The chain combines TRBV30 with TRBJ1-4, with 9 bases matching TRBD1. This CDR3 is 15 amino acids long. V gave up 0 bases and J gave up 7 bases; unmatched junction bases: 6. CDR1 is GTSNPN, CDR2 SVGIG, per germline (reference sequence). DNA for the CDR3: TGTGCCTGGAGTGTACCGGGGACAGGGCGTGAAAAACTGTTTTTT. Its protein product is CAWSVPGTGREKLFF.

The CDR3 is CASSIGWLRSSYNSPLHF. The CDR3 region has the DNA TGTGCCAGTAGTATAGGTTGGTTGAGAAGCTCCTATAATTCACCCCTCCACTTT. The genes are TRBV19 and TRBJ1-6; D not resolved. The length of the CDR3 is 18 residues. Germline V CDR1 and CDR2: LNHDA, SQIVND (reference sequence). The V and J ends lost 1 base and 0 bases respectively, with 13 bases between them.

The DNA of the CDR3 is TGTGCCAGCAGCCGAGAGTACCTGAACACTGAAGCTTTCTTT. Its protein is CASSREYLNTEAFF. V is TRBV6-5 and J is TRBJ1-1; D gene ambiguous. V was cut by 6 bases and J by 0 bases, with 11 bases left in between. This CDR3 has 14 residues. Germline-derived CDR1 and CDR2 are MNHEY and SVGAGI.

This clone was observed a few times. The rearrangement uses TRBV4-3 and TRBJ2-6; maybe TRBD1 (5 bases). With 0 bases removed from V and 2 bases from J, the gap between germline ends came to 8 bases. Germline V gene lookup returns CDR1 LGHNA and CDR2 YSLEER. This CDR3 region has 16 residues. The CDR3 spells CASSQEAGTGANVLTF. The CDR3 DNA sequence: TGCGCCAGCAGCCAAGAAGCAGGGACTGGGGCCAACGTCCTGACTTTC.

The gene calls are TRBV5-1 and TRBJ2-1; D is undetermined. This CDR3 spans 14 amino acids. CDR1 and CDR2 from the germline V gene are SGHRS and YFSETQ. Trimming took 4 bases from V and 5 from J, leaving 13 bases between them. CDR3 bases: TGCGCCAGCAGCGAGGATAGAGACCACAATGAGCAGTTCTTC. Its translation is CASSEDRDHNEQFF. The entire variable domain, with the rest obtained from reference TRBV5-1 and TRBJ2-1, is as follows: KAGVTQTPRYLIKTRGQQVTLSCSPISGHRSVSWYQQTPGQGLQFLFEYFSETQRNKGNFPGRFSGRQFSNSRSEMNVSTLELGDSALYLCASSEDRDHNEQFFGPGTRLTVL.

This clone was observed a handful of times. The chain is built from TRBV15 and TRBJ1-1, with 7 positions matching TRBD1. V shed 4 bases and J 7 bases; nucleotides not matched to a gene: 12. The CDR3 spans 15 residues. CDR1 is LNHNV, CDR2 YYDKDF, per germline (reference sequence). CDR3 sequence: CATSKGQDLELEAFF. In DNA, the CDR3 is TGTGCCACCAGCAAAGGACAGGACCTAGAGCTTGAAGCTTTCTTT.

The genes are TRBV5-5 and TRBJ1-1, with D uncertain. CDR3 size: 15 residues. Germline V lookup: CDR1 SGHKS, CDR2 YYEKEE (reference sequence). V lost 3 bases and J lost 5, with 17 bases in between. CDR3 sequence reads: CASSSRGPWETEAFF. In DNA, the CDR3 is TGTGCCAGCAGCTCTCGGGGTCCCTGGGAGACTGAAGCTTTCTTT.

The chain combines TRBV27 with TRBJ1-4; D might be TRBD1 (5 bases). This CDR3 contains 13 residues. Trimming took off 3 bases at V and 7 bases at J, with 9 bases between the two ends. Germline V gives CDR1 MNHEY, CDR2 SMNVEV (reference sequence). The CDR3 loop reads CASSFRDAEKLFF. The CDR3 bases are TGTGCCAGCAGTTTCAGGGATGCTGAAAAACTGTTTTTT.

V is TRBV7-9 and J is TRBJ1-6; 8 bases agree with TRBD1. Trimming removed 4 bases from V and 0 bases from J; junction bases left unmatched: 2. CDR1 SEHNR and CDR2 FQNEAQ come from the germline V gene (reference sequence). The CDR3 covers 16 residues. The chain's CDR3 is CASSSTGGSYNSPLHF. In nucleotides, the CDR3 is TGTGCCAGCAGCTCCACAGGGGGCTCCTATAATTCACCCCTCCACTTT.